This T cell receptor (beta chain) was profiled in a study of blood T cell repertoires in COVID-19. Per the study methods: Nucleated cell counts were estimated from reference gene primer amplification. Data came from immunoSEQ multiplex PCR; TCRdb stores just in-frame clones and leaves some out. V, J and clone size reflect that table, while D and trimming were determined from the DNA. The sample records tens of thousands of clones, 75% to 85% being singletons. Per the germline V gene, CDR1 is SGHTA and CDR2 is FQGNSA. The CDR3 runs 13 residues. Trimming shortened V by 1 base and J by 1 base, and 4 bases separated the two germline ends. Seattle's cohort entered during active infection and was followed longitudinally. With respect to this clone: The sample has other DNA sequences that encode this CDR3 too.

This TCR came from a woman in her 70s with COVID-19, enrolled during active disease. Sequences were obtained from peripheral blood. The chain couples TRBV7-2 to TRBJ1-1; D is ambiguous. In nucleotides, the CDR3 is TGTGCCAGCAGCTTAGTCGGGAACACTGAAGCTTTCTTT. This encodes CASSLVGNTEAFF.